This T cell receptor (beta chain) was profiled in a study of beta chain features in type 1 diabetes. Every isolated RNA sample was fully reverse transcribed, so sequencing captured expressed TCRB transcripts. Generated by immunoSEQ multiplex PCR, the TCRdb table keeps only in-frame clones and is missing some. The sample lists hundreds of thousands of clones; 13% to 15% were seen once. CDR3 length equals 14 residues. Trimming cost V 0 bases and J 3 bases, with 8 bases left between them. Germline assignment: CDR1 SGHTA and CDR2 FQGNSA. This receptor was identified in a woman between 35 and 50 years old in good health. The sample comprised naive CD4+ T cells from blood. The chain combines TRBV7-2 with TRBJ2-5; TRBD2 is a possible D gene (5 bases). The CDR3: CASSLAWGEETQYF. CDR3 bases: TGTGCCAGCAGCTTAGCCTGGGGAGAAGAGACCCAGTACTTC. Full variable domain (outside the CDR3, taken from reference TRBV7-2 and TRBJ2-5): GAGVSQSPSNKVTEKGKDVELRCDPISGHTALYWYRQSLGQGLEFLIYFQGNSAPDKSGLPSDRFSAERTGGSVSTLTIQRTQQEDSAVYLCASSLAWGEETQYFGPGTRLLVL.